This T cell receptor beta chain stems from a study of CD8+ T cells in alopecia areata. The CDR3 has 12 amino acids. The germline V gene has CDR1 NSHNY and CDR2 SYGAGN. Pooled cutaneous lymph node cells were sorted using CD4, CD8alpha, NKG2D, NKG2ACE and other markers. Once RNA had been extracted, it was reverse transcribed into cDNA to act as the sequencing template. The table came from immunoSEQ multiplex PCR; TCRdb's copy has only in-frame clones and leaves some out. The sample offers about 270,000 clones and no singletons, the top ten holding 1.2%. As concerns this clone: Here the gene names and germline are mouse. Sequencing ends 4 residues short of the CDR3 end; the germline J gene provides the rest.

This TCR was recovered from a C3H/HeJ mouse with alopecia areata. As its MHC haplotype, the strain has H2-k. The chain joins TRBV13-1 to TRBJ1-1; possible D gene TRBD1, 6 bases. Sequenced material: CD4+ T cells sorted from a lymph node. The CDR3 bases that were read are TGTGCCAGCAGCCTGGGGGGGCGA. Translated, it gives CASSLGGR. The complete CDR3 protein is CASSLGGREVFF.